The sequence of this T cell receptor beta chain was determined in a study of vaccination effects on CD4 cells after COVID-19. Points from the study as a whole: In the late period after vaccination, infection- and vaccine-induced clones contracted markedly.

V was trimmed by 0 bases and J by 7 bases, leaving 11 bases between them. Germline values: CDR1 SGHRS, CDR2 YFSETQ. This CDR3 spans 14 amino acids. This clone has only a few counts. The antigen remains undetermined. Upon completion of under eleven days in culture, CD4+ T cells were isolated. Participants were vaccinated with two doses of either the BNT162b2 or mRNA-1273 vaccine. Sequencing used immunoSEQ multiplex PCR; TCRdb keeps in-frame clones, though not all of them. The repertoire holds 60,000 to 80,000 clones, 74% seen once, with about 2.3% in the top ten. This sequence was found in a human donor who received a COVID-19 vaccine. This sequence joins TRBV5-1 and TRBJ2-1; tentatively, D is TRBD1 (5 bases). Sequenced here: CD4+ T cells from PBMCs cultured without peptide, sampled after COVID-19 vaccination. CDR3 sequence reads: CASSLGQLKNEQFF. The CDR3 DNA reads TGCGCCAGCAGCTTGGGACAGTTGAAGAATGAGCAGTTCTTC.